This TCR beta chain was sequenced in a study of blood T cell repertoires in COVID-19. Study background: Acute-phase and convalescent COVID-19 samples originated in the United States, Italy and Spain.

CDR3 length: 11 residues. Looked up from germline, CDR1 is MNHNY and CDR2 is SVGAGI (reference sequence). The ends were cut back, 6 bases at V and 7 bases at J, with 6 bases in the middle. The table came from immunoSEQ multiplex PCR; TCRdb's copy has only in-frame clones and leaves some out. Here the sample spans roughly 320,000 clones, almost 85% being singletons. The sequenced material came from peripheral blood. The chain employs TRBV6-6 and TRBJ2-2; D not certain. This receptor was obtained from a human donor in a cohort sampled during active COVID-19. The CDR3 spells CASRLGGELFF. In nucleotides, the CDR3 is TGTGCCAGCAGGCTCGGCGGGGAGCTGTTTTTT.